The 22 T cell receptor beta chains below were found in one sample sequenced in a study of tumor and adjacent non-tumor tissue in lung cancer (dated by TCRdb to between 2017 and 2018). Library generation was performed with multiplex PCR. TCRdb lists the instrument as Illumina HiSeq 2500. TCRbeta libraries were constructed through three rounds of nested PCR with primers (Table S4) according to protocols modified from ARM-PCR. The public reads were quality trimmed at Q25 with fastp and then assembled into clones with MiXCR by TCRdb, keeping productive beta chains. Every distinct CDR3 protein forms one entry, paired with its most common genes and DNA. This sample gives roughly 200,000 distinct CDR3 sequences in total; around 70% of them show up just once. The ten largest account for approximately 25% of the sample. RNA was isolated from bulk, unsorted tissue, and RNA quality was assessed with a NanoDrop ND-1000 and an Agilent 2100.

What was sequenced was lung tumor tissue. These receptors originate from a man in his 60s with non-small cell lung cancer.

Remarks on this clonotype: The junction departs from germline at one end; a sequencing error may be responsible. The genes are TRBV11-1 and TRBJ1-4; tentatively, D is TRBD1 (6 bases). The CDR3 spans 15 residues. Germline lookup yields CDR1 SGHAT and CDR2 FQDESV (reference sequence). The CDR3 loop is CVSSPRRGAPEKLFF. CDR3 DNA: TGTGTCAGCAGCCCTCGCCGGGGGGCGCCTGAAAAACTGTTTTTT.

To note about this clonotype: Germline and junction disagree at one end, which may indicate a read error. Here the CDR3 DNA reads TGTGCCAGCAGTTTAGAGGTGGACGCCATCCAAGAGACCCAGTACTTC. It codes for CASSLEVDAIQETQYF. This chain links TRBV11-2 with TRBJ2-5; D is unclear. CDR1 is SGHAT, CDR2 FQNNGV, per germline. This CDR3 has 16 residues.

Note on this clonotype: A read error may account for a junction end that differs from germline. V usage is TRBV20-1 and J usage is TRBJ2-1, with D perhaps matching TRBD2 (6 bases). Germline assignment: CDR1 DFQATT and CDR2 SNEGSKA (reference sequence). CDR3 length: 12 residues. The DNA for the CDR3 is TGCAGTACTAGGCGACTAGGGGAGGAGCGGTTCTTC. Encoded protein: CSTRRLGEERFF.

Concerning this clonotype itself: The junction departs from germline at one end; a sequencing error may be responsible. The V gene is TRBV11-3, the J gene TRBJ2-6, with D maybe TRBD2 (5 bases). Germline V gene sequence: CDR1 SGHNT, CDR2 YENEEA. The CDR3 loop spans 15 amino acids. CDR3 nucleotide sequence: TGTGCCAGCAGCACAATTATAACTAGGGCCAACGTTCTGACTTTC. Translation: CASSTIITRANVLTF.

V gene TRBV20-1 combines with J gene TRBJ2-1, with TRBD2 matching over 7 bases. Germline loops: CDR1 DFQATT, CDR2 SNEGSKA (reference sequence). The V segment lost 5 bases and the J segment 0 bases; nucleotides outside the gene matches: 10. The CDR3 loop spans 16 amino acids. The CDR3 loop is CSAFSRGGSSYNEQFF. The CDR3 DNA follows: TGCAGTGCTTTCTCTCGGGGCGGGAGCTCCTACAATGAGCAGTTCTTC.

Note on this clonotype: The junction shows a germline mismatch at one end, possibly a read error. This chain links TRBV20-1 with TRBJ2-7; TRBD2 matches at 8 bases. The CDR3 spans 15 residues. The germline CDR1 and CDR2 sequences are DFQATT and SNEGSKA (reference sequence). CDR3 amino acids: CSAQGREARLYVQYF. In DNA, the CDR3 is TGCAGTGCCCAAGGGCGGGAGGCCCGTCTGTACGTGCAGTACTTC.

This clonotype has ten or more counts. The chain carries TRBV4-3 and TRBJ1-2; perhaps TRBD1 as D (5 bases). Germline V lookup: CDR1 LGHNA, CDR2 YSLEER. The V gene lost 0 bases and the J gene lost 5 bases, with 13 bases spanning the gap. CDR3 length: 15 amino acids. The CDR3 loop reads CASSQDKSRVYGYTF. CDR3 DNA: TGCGCCAGCAGCCAAGATAAGAGCAGGGTATATGGCTACACCTTC.

For this clonotype: This may come from a read error, since a much larger clone is one base off. This chain uses TRBV7-9 with TRBJ1-2; a weak D match, TRBD1 (6 bases). Looked up from germline, CDR1 is SEHNR and CDR2 is FQNEAQ (reference sequence). The CDR3 spans 14 residues. Trimming removed 4 bases at V and 6 bases at J, with 15 bases between. The chain's CDR3 is CASSSSDSGNGYTF. For the CDR3, the DNA is TGTGCCAGCAGCTCTTCGGACAGTGGAAATGGCTACACCTTC. The full variable domain, its missing parts supplied by reference TRBV7-9 and TRBJ1-2, is DTGVSQNPRHKITKRGQNVTFRCDPISEHNRLYWYRQTLGQGPEFLTYFQNEAQLEKSRLLSDRFSAERPKGSFSTLEIQRTEQGDSAMYLCASSSSDSGNGYTFGSGTRLTVV.

With respect to this clonotype: A clone one base away is much larger, so this may be a read error. The chain couples TRBV29-1 to TRBJ2-5, with a tentative D call TRBD2 (6 bases). The CDR3 loop spans 13 amino acids. Germline V lookup: CDR1 SQVTM, CDR2 ANQGSEA. CDR3 sequence: CSFEERQGGTQYF. The DNA for the CDR3 is TGCAGCTTTGAAGAACGGCAGGGAGGGACCCAGTACTTC.

In regard to this clonotype: The CDR3 does not end in the conserved phenylalanine or tryptophan, so this is likely a read error. Because the CDR3's place on the DNA is in doubt, the DNA is left out and the CDR3 is given as listed by TCRdb. The V and J genes are TRBV7-9 and TRBJ1-2. Inclusive of both ends, the CDR3 amounts to 14 amino acids. Germline CDR1 and CDR2: SEHNR and FQNEAQ (reference sequence). This CDR3 is CASSSSSADYGYII.

Comment on this clonotype: At one end, the junction sequence differs from germline, possibly due to a read error. This rearrangement joins TRBV20-1 to TRBJ2-1, with 11 bases identical to TRBD2. The CDR3 covers 15 residues. Germline values: CDR1 DFQATT, CDR2 SNEGSKA (reference sequence). The CDR3 sequence: CNAIIAGGLYNEQFF. CDR3 nucleotides: TGCAATGCTATAATAGCGGGAGGGCTTTACAATGAGCAGTTTTTC.

The rearrangement uses TRBV6-5 and TRBJ2-3; D uncertain. The CDR3 is 15 residues long. The germline gives CDR1 MNHEY, CDR2 SVGAGI. V was clipped by 6 bases and J by 0 bases, with 13 bases between them. The CDR3 spells CASSRMATSTDTQYF. CDR3 DNA sequence: TGTGCCAGCAGCCGGATGGCCACTAGCACAGATACGCAGTATTTT.

A word on this clonotype: This CDR3 is missing its conserved last phenylalanine or tryptophan, likely due to a read error. This chain connects TRBV20-1 to TRBJ1-6; D remains unclear. Germline CDR1 DFQATT, CDR2 SNEGSKA (reference sequence). The length of the CDR3 is 12 residues. V dropped 4 bases and J dropped 4 bases, with 5 bases sitting between them. The CDR3 is CSATRYNSPLHY. CDR3 nucleotide sequence: TGCAGTGCTACCCGGTATAATTCACCCCTCCACTAT.

This clonotype was detected only once. This sequence joins TRBV12-3 or TRBV12-4 and TRBJ2-7; 7 nucleotides line up with TRBD1. CDR3 size: 13 residues. The junction had 5 bases not matched to a gene; V was cut back by 3 bases and J by 6 bases. CDR3 amino acids: CASSLGQSGEQYF. The CDR3 coding sequence is TGTGCCAGCAGTTTGGGACAGTCGGGCGAGCAGTACTTC.

This chain connects TRBV30 to TRBJ2-7; no clear D gene. The CDR3 is 14 amino acids. V lost 1 base to trimming and J lost 1 base, with 11 bases between them. CDR1 is GTSNPN, CDR2 SVGIG, per germline (reference sequence). The CDR3 nucleotides are TGTGCCTGGAGTGCTCACACCTTTTCCTACGAGCAGTACTTC. This translates into CAWSAHTFSYEQYF. Full variable domain (outside the CDR3, taken from reference TRBV30 and TRBJ2-7): SQTIHQWPATLVQPVGSPLSLECTVEGTSNPNLYWYRQAAGRGLQLLFYSVGIGQISSEVPQNLSASRPQDRQFILSSKKLLLSDSGFYLCAWSAHTFSYEQYFGPGTRLTVT.

Points on this clonotype: One junction end does not reproduce the germline sequence, and a read error may be involved. The CDR3 coding sequence is TGTACCAGCAGTTACTCGGGTATTGGTCAGAGCTACGAGCAGTACTTT. This gives the protein CTSSYSGIGQSYEQYF. This chain connects TRBV6-5 to TRBJ2-7; unclear D gene. Germline values: CDR1 MNHEY, CDR2 SVGAGI. The CDR3 has 16 amino acids.

In the case of this clonotype: With a much larger clone just one base away, this may be a read error. The J gene is TRBJ1-1, the V gene TRBV20-1; D unclear. This CDR3 has 13 amino acids. The V and J ends lost 4 bases and 7 bases respectively, with 16 bases between them. Per germline, CDR1 DFQATT and CDR2 SNEGSKA (reference sequence). The DNA for the CDR3 is TGCAGTGCTATACACCGGCAGGTCAATGAAGCTTTCTTT. It translates to CSAIHRQVNEAFF.

Of note for this clonotype: At one end, the junction sequence differs from germline, possibly due to a read error. The CDR3 sequence: CACSLLAGWPNTQYF. The CDR3 DNA reads as TGTGCCTGCAGCCTTCTAGCGGGGTGGCCAAATACGCAGTATTTT. This rearrangement joins TRBV6-5 to TRBJ2-3; TRBD2 agrees at 9 bases. Germline CDR1 and CDR2: MNHEY and SVGAGI. This CDR3 has 15 residues.

The table lists this clonotype with a few counts. This chain connects TRBV16 to TRBJ1-1; tentatively, D is TRBD1 (6 bases). V lost 4 bases and J 4 bases, leaving 16 bases between the germline ends. The CDR3 loop spans 15 amino acids. CDR1 and CDR2 (germline): KGHSY, FQNENV. The CDR3 DNA reads TGTGCCAGCAGCCGCGAGGTAGGGGGGGCCACTGAAGCTTTCTTT. Amino acid sequence: CASSREVGGATEAFF.

This clonotype has more than one count but fewer than ten. The chain combines TRBV12-3 or TRBV12-4 with TRBJ2-1; D gene ambiguous. CDR3 size: 15 residues. V lost 5 bases and J lost 0, with 11 bases in between. CDR3 sequence: CASSPDLSSYNEQFF. The CDR3, as DNA: TGTGCCAGCAGTCCGGACCTTAGCTCCTACAATGAGCAGTTCTTC.

This clonotype has ten or more counts. V is TRBV20-1 and J is TRBJ2-5, with 16 bases lining up with TRBD2. V lost 5 bases, J lost 5 bases, and 8 bases stayed unmatched. The CDR3 length is 16 residues. Germline values: CDR1 DFQATT, CDR2 SNEGSKA (reference sequence). CDR3 DNA: TGCAGTGCTTACGGGACTAGCGGGGGGGCGGGGGAGACCCAGTACTTC. The encoded protein is CSAYGTSGGAGETQYF.

J is TRBJ2-4 and V is TRBV5-5, with D possibly called TRBD1 or TRBD2 (5 bases each). Germline V gives CDR1 SGHKS, CDR2 YYEKEE (reference sequence). The CDR3 runs to 13 residues. Trimming stripped 9 bases from V and 4 bases from J, with 14 bases between. CDR3 in amino acids: CANNGEGKNIQYF. The CDR3 coding sequence is TGTGCCAACAACGGAGAGGGGAAAAACATTCAGTACTTC.